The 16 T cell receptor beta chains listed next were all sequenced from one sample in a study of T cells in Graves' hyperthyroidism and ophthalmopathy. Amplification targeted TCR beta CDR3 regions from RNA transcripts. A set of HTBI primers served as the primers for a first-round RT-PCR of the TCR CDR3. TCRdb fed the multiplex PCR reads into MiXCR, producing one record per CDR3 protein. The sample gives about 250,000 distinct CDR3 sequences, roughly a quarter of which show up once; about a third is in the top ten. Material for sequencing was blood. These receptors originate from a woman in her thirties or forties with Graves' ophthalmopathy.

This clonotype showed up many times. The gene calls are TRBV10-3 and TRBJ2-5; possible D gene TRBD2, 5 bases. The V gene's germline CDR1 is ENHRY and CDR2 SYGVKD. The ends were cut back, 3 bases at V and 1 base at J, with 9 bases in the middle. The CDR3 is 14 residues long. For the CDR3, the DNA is TGTGCCATCAGTGACGGAGCGGTCCAAGAGACCCAGTACTTC. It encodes CAISDGAVQETQYF.

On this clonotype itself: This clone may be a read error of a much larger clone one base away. DNA for the CDR3: TGTGCCAGCAGCGCCGGAGCGGGGTTGGGGCAGTACTTC. Protein sequence: CASSAGAGLGQYF. The rearrangement joins TRBV7-2 to TRBJ2-7, with TRBD2 matching over 7 bases. This CDR3 is built from 13 residues. Germline assignment: CDR1 SGHTA and CDR2 FQGNSA. J gave up 9 bases and V 5 bases, and 10 bases lay outside the gene matches.

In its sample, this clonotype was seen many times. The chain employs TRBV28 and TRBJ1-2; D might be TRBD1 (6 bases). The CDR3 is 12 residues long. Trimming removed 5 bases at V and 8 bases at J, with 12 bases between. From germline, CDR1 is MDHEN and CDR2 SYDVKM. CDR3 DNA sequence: TGTGCCAGCAGTAACAGGGCTTCCGGCTACACCTTC. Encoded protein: CASSNRASGYTF.

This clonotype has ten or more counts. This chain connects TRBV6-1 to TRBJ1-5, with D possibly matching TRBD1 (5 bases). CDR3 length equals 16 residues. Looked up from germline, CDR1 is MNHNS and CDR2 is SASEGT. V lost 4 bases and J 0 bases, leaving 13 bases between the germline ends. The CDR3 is CASSVWGGDSNQPQHF. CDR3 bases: TGTGCCAGCAGTGTGTGGGGGGGGGATAGCAATCAGCCCCAGCATTTT.

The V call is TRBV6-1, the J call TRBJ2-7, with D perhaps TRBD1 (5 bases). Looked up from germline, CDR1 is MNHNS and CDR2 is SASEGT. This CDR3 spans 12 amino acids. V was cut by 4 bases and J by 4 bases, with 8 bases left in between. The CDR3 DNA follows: TGTGCCAGCAGTGTGGACATTTACGAGCAGTACTTC. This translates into CASSVDIYEQYF.

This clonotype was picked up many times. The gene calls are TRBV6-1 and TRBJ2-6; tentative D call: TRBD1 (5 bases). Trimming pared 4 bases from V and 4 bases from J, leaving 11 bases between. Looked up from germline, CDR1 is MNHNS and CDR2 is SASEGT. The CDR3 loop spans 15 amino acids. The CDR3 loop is CASSAGQGGANVLTF. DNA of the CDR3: TGTGCCAGCAGTGCCGGACAAGGGGGGGCCAACGTCCTGACTTTC.

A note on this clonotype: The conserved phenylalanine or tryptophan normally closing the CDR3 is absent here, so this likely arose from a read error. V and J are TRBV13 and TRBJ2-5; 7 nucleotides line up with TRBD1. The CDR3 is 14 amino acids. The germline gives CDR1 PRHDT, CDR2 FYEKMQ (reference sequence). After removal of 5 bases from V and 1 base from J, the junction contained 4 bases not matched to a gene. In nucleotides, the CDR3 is TGTGCCAGCAGCCAACAGGGGCCCCAAGAGACCCAGTACTCC. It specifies CASSQQGPQETQYS.

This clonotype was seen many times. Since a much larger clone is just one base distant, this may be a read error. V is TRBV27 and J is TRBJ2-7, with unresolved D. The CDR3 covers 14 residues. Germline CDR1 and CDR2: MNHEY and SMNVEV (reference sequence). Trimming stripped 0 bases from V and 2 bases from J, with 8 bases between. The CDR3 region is CASSLSLGPYEQYF. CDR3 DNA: TGTGCCAGCAGTTTATCGTTAGGGCCCTACGAGCAGTACTTC.

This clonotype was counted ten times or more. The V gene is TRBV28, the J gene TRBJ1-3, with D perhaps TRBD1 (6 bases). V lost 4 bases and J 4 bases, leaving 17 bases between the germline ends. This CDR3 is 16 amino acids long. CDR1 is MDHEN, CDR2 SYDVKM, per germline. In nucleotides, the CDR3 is TGTGCCAGCAGTTCAACACCTACAGGGTACGGAAACACCATATATTTT. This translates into CASSSTPTGYGNTIYF.

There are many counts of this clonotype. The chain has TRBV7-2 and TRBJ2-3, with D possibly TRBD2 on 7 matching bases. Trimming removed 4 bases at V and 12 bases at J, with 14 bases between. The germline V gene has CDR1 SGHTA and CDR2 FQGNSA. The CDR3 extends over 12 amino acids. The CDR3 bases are TGTGCCAGCAGCTCTGGGGGGGCGATTCAGTATTTT. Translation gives CASSSGGAIQYF.

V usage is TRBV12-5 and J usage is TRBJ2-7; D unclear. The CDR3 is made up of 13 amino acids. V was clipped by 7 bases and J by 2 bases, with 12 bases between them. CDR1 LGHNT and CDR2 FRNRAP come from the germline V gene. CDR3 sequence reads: CASAPGETYEQYF. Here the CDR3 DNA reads TGTGCTAGTGCTCCAGGCGAGACCTACGAGCAGTACTTC.

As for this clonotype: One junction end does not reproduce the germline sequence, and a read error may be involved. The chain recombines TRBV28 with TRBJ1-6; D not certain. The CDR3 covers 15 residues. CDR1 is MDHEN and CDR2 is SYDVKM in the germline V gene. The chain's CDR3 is CASSMDYSRVTPLHF. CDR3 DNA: TGCGCCAGCAGCATGGATTATTCGAGAGTAACACCCCTCCACTTT. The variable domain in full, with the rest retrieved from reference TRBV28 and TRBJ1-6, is DVKVTQSSRYLVKRTGEKVFLECVQDMDHENMFWYRQDPGLGLRLIYFSYDVKMKEKGDIPEGYSVSREKKERFSLILESASTNQTSMYLCASSMDYSRVTPLHFGNGTRLTVT.

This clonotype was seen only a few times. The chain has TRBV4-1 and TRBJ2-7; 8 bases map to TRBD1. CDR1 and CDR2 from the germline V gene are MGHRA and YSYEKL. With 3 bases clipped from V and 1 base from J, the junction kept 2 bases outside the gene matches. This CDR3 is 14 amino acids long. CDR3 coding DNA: TGCGCCAGCAGCCACGGACAGGGATCCTACGAGCAGTACTTC. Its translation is CASSHGQGSYEQYF.

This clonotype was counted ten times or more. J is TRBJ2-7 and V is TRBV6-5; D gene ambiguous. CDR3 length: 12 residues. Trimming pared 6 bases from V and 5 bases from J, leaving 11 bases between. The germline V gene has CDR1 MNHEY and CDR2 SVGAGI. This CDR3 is CASSSDLNEQYF. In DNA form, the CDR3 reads TGTGCCAGCAGCTCGGACCTGAACGAGCAGTACTTC.

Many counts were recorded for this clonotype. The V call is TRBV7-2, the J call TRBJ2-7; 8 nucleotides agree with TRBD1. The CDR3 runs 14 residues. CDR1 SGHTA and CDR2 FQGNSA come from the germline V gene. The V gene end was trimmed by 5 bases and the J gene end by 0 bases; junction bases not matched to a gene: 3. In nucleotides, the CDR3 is TGTGCCAGCAGCCGGGACAGGAGCTCCTACGAGCAGTACTTC. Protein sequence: CASSRDRSSYEQYF. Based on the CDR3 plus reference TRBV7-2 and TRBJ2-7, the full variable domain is GAGVSQSPSNKVTEKGKDVELRCDPISGHTALYWYRQSLGQGLEFLIYFQGNSAPDKSGLPSDRFSAERTGGSVSTLTIQRTQQEDSAVYLCASSRDRSSYEQYFGPGTRLTVT.

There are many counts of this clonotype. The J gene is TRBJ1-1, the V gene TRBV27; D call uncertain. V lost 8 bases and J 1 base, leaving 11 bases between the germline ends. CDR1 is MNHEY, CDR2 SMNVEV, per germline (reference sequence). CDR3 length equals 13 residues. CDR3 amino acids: CASGPLTNTEAFF. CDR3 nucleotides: TGTGCCAGCGGTCCCCTGACGAACACTGAAGCTTTCTTT.